This entry lists 22 T cell receptor beta chains sequenced from one sample in a study of tumor-infiltrating lymphocytes in primary liver carcinoma. Researchers generated TCR beta cDNA from roughly 510 ng of total RNA, relying on a constant-region primer. Libraries for TCR beta were built through three nested multiplex PCR rounds, which together made up a slightly modified ARM-PCR procedure. A C-beta reverse primer and TRBV1-TRBV30 forward primers served in each of the first two PCR rounds, at ten to eleven cycles apiece. TCRdb processed the multiplex PCR reads anew with MiXCR; each CDR3 protein has one entry. The table shows about 21,000 distinct CDR3 sequences, with over 75% occurring only once. From unsorted bulk tissue weighing roughly 17-31 mg, DNA and RNA were co-extracted. Sequencing was carried out using liver tumor tissue from sampling region 1. Subset noted: tumor region T1, superior pole. The receptor set was obtained from a woman in her 30s with primary liver carcinoma and hepatitis B virus infection.

In regard to this clonotype: This CDR3 is missing its conserved last phenylalanine or tryptophan, likely due to a read error. V usage is TRBV14 and J usage is TRBJ2-7; D perhaps matches TRBD2 (6 bases). The V gene's germline CDR1 is SGHDN and CDR2 FVKESK. This CDR3 is 15 amino acids long. V lost 3 bases and J lost 3, with 15 bases in between. In DNA form, the CDR3 reads TGTGCCAGCAGCCAGGCGGCTGGGACTGACTACGAGCAGTACCCC. Its protein is CASSQAAGTDYEQYP.

Comment on this clonotype: One junction end disagrees with the germline gene, perhaps due to a read error. The chain couples TRBV29-1 to TRBJ2-7; D may be TRBD2 (6 bases). Germline V gives CDR1 SQVTM, CDR2 ANQGSEA. The CDR3 is 11 amino acids. The CDR3 spells CSVGTGYDQYF. CDR3 bases: TGTAGCGTCGGGACTGGGTATGATCAGTACTTC.

This clonotype has only a few counts. The genes are TRBV20-1 and TRBJ2-2; 11 bases match TRBD2. The CDR3 contains 16 residues. In germline, CDR1 is DFQATT, CDR2 SNEGSKA (reference sequence). V dropped 3 bases and J dropped 4; count of bases not matched to a gene: 7. CDR3 nucleotides: TGCAGTGCTAGGGGATTTAGCGGGAGGGGCACCGGGGAGCTGTTTTTT. Translation gives CSARGFSGRGTGELFF.

A word on this clonotype: The CDR3 carries no conserved terminal phenylalanine or tryptophan, so it likely arises from a read error. The V gene is TRBV11-2, the J gene TRBJ2-2, with D tentatively TRBD1 or TRBD2 (5 bases each). Germline V gene sequence: CDR1 SGHAT, CDR2 FQNNGV. V was clipped by 10 bases and J by 1 base, with 10 bases between them. The CDR3 has 13 amino acids. The CDR3 here is CATGRGNTGELFY. As DNA, the CDR3 is TGTGCCACGGGACGGGGGAACACCGGGGAGCTGTTTTAT.

On this clonotype: At one end the junction does not follow the germline gene, possibly because of a read error. The rearrangement joins TRBV11-2 to TRBJ2-7, with a tentative D call TRBD2 (5 bases). Per the germline V gene, CDR1 is SGHAT and CDR2 is FQNNGV. The CDR3 is 13 residues long. Written as DNA, the CDR3 is TGTGCCAACAAGATTACGGGGAACTACCAGCAGTACTTC. The encoded protein is CANKITGNYQQYF.

Worth noting for this clonotype: The conserved closing phenylalanine or tryptophan is absent in this CDR3, likely reflecting a read error. J is TRBJ2-4 and V is TRBV28, with D unclear. This CDR3 comprises 12 residues. The germline V gene encodes CDR1 MDHEN and CDR2 SYDVKM. CDR3 in amino acids: CASSFDKNIQYY. The DNA for the CDR3 is TGCGCCAGCAGTTTCGATAAAAACATTCAGTACTAC.

CDR3 amino acids: CASSLMLSEQFF. CDR3 nucleotides: TGTGCCAGCAGCTTGATGTTAAGCGAGCAGTTCTTC. The chain has TRBV12-3 or TRBV12-4 and TRBJ2-1; D ambiguous. The CDR3 has 12 amino acids. Trimming left V 6 bases short and J 10 bases short, with 13 bases between.

CDR3: CASSRGGQGGYGYTF. The CDR3 coding sequence is TGTGCCAGCAGCCGTGGCGGACAGGGGGGCTATGGCTACACCTTC. The chain combines TRBV4-2 with TRBJ1-2, with 10 positions matching TRBD1. Germline lookup yields CDR1 LGHNA and CDR2 YNFKEQ. J lost 4 bases, V lost 4 bases, and 6 bases had no gene match. This CDR3 spans 15 amino acids.

In the case of this clonotype: At one of its ends the junction is not consistent with the germline gene, which may arise from a read error. The rearrangement uses TRBV11-2 and TRBJ2-1, with 11 bases identical to TRBD2. The germline CDR1 and CDR2 sequences are SGHAT and FQNNGV. CDR3 size: 16 residues. The CDR3 loop reads CACSTSLAGGYNRQFF. Here the CDR3 DNA reads TGTGCCTGCAGCACCTCTCTAGCGGGAGGATACAATAGGCAGTTCTTC.

As concerns this clonotype: The junction and the germline gene differ at one end; a read error may be behind it. The chain recombines TRBV11-2 with TRBJ2-3, with D perhaps matching TRBD2 (6 bases). The CDR3 runs to 15 residues. The germline V gene has CDR1 SGHAT and CDR2 FQNNGV. The CDR3 coding sequence is TGTGCCAGCAGCTCAGAGGCTAGCGTGACGGATACACAGTATTTT. It is translated as CASSSEASVTDTQYF.

About this clonotype itself: This CDR3 fails to terminate in the conserved phenylalanine or tryptophan, so it likely reflects a read error. The chain carries TRBV11-2 and TRBJ1-2; D is possibly TRBD1 (5 bases). The CDR3 extends over 13 amino acids. The V gene's germline CDR1 is SGHAT and CDR2 FQNNGV. Trimming took 7 bases from V and 8 from J, leaving 17 bases between them. The CDR3 DNA reads as TGTGCCAGCACCCATGGGGGGGGTGGAGGCTACACCTTA. As protein: CASTHGGGGGYTL.

The DNA for the CDR3 is TGTGCCAGCAGTGAAACTGTTGGCGGGAGTGTTCTTAGCAATGAGCAGTTCTTC. Translated: CASSETVGGSVLSNEQFF. The chain links TRBV2 to TRBJ2-1; 7 bases agree with TRBD2. CDR1 is SNHLY, CDR2 FYNNEI, per germline. The length of the CDR3 is 18 residues. V shed 2 bases and J 6 bases; nucleotides not matched to a gene: 16.

The sample holds one count of this clonotype. The chain links TRBV11-2 to TRBJ2-5; 7 bases are a match to TRBD2. CDR3 length equals 14 residues. Germline trimming cut 4 bases from V and 10 bases from J; bases unmatched to any gene: 12. Germline V gene sequence: CDR1 SGHAT, CDR2 FQNNGV. CDR3 sequence (DNA): TGTGCCAGCAGCTCCCCGGGGGGATGGGAGGTCCAGTACTTC. Amino acids: CASSSPGGWEVQYF.

Concerning this clonotype itself: One end of the junction does not line up with germline, which may come from a read error. The chain is built from TRBV11-2 and TRBJ1-1, with 7 bases lining up with TRBD1. The germline gives CDR1 SGHAT, CDR2 FQNNGV. This CDR3 spans 20 amino acids. The CDR3 coding sequence is TGTGCCAGCAGCCCTCGGGACAGAGGGCGCAAGAGGTGGAGTAGCACTGAAACTTTCTTT. This sequence encodes CASSPRDRGRKRWSSTETFF.

This clonotype was detected only a few times. V and J are TRBV12-3 or TRBV12-4 and TRBJ1-1; 10 positions match TRBD1. This CDR3 contains 13 residues. V gave up 6 bases and J gave up 14 bases; unmatched junction bases: 12. This chain's CDR3 is CASSMGQGMTGFF. CDR3 nucleotide sequence: TGTGCCAGCAGCATGGGACAGGGGATGACGGGCTTCTTT.

As to this clonotype: An end of the junction differs from the germline gene, which may be a read error. The chain recombines TRBV28 with TRBJ1-2; D is perhaps TRBD1 (6 bases). CDR3 length: 14 residues. Germline CDR1 MDHEN, CDR2 SYDVKM. The CDR3 bases are TGTACCAGCAGTTTGGGGGCCGAGACAAAAGGCTACACCTTC. Translation gives CTSSLGAETKGYTF.

Concerning this clonotype itself: A junction boundary mismatches the germline segment, possibly from a read error. The chain employs TRBV24-1 and TRBJ2-1; D ambiguous. The germline V gene has CDR1 KGHDR and CDR2 SFDVKD. CDR3 size: 13 residues. CDR3 DNA: TGTGCCACCAGTGACGTTAATGTTAATGAGCAGTTGTTC. Encoded protein: CATSDVNVNEQLF.

The table lists this clonotype with a few counts. An end of the junction differs from the germline gene, which may be a read error. The J gene is TRBJ2-2, the V gene TRBV11-2; 10 positions agree with TRBD1. The CDR3 length is 13 residues. In germline, CDR1 is SGHAT, CDR2 FQNNGV. The CDR3 DNA sequence: TGTGCTACGGGACAGGGGAACACCGGGAAGCTGTTTTTT. Protein sequence: CATGQGNTGKLFF. The complete variable domain, with remaining parts taken from reference TRBV11-2 and TRBJ2-2, reads EAGVAQSPRYKIIEKRQSVAFWCNPISGHATLYWYQQILGQGPKLLIQFQNNGVVDDSQLPKDRFSAERLKGVDSTLKIQPAKLEDSAVYLCATGQGNTGKLFFGEGSRLTVL.

This clonotype was observed a single time. One end of the junction varies from germline; a read error may be responsible. The V call is TRBV6-5, the J call TRBJ2-2; perhaps TRBD2 as D (6 bases). The CDR3 is 15 residues long. CDR1 is MNHEY, CDR2 SVGAGI, per germline. This chain's CDR3 is CASSTRTWFTGGLFF. CDR3 nucleotide sequence: TGTGCCAGCAGTACGCGGACATGGTTCACCGGGGGGCTGTTTTTT.

This clonotype was seen more than once but under ten times. Just one base apart from a much larger clone, this may be a read error. V usage is TRBV24-1 and J usage is TRBJ1-2, with unresolved D. The CDR3 consists of 14 residues. V dropped 3 bases and J dropped 3 bases, with 10 bases sitting between them. In germline, CDR1 is KGHDR, CDR2 SFDVKD. CDR3: CATSDHGIHYGYTF. The CDR3 DNA reads as TGTGCCACCAGTGATCACGGGATCCACTATGGCTACACCTTC.

As for this clonotype: At one of its ends the junction is not consistent with the germline gene, which may arise from a read error. The chain is built from TRBV6-5 and TRBJ2-3; 8 bases map to TRBD2. This CDR3 is 14 amino acids long. The germline V gene has CDR1 MNHEY and CDR2 SVGAGI. The CDR3 DNA reads as TGTGTCAGCAATGAAGCGGGAGCTCCAGATACGCGGTATTTT. Translating it yields CVSNEAGAPDTRYF.

With respect to this clonotype: An end of the junction does not agree with germline; a read error may underlie this. The chain is built from TRBV11-3 and TRBJ2-2; 7 nucleotides line up with TRBD1. This CDR3 is 15 amino acids long. In germline, CDR1 is SGHNT, CDR2 YENEEA. Here the CDR3 DNA reads TGTGCCAACAACCGTCGAGAGGGGGCCCCCGGCGAGCTGTTTTTT. This gives the protein CANNRREGAPGELFF.